This TCR beta chain was retrieved from a study of T cell repertoires in cytomegalovirus infection. Across the whole study: CMV infection together with matching HLA type was indicated by public TCR beta signatures. Notes on the study in general: The ex vivo response was dominated by HLA-C-restricted CMV-specific TCR beta clonotypes.

This clonotype was seen repeatedly, ten times or more. Antigen specificity is unknown. TCRdb itself ran the reads through MiXCR, one entry per CDR3 protein. The sample lists tens of thousands of distinct CDR3 sequences; around 3.8% were seen once. Germline-derived CDR1 and CDR2 are SGHTA and FQGNSA. This CDR3 is built from 13 residues. V was trimmed by 5 bases and J by 6 bases, leaving 13 bases between them. The specimen sequenced was PBMCs. The J gene is TRBJ1-1, the V gene TRBV7-2; no clear D gene. The clonotype was recovered from a human donor in good health (CMV status not recorded). Some clones in this sample may be carry-over from other donors' samples. CDR3 bases: TGTGCCAGCAGCCCATGGAGGGATCCTGAAGCTTTCTTT. Protein product: CASSPWRDPEAFF.